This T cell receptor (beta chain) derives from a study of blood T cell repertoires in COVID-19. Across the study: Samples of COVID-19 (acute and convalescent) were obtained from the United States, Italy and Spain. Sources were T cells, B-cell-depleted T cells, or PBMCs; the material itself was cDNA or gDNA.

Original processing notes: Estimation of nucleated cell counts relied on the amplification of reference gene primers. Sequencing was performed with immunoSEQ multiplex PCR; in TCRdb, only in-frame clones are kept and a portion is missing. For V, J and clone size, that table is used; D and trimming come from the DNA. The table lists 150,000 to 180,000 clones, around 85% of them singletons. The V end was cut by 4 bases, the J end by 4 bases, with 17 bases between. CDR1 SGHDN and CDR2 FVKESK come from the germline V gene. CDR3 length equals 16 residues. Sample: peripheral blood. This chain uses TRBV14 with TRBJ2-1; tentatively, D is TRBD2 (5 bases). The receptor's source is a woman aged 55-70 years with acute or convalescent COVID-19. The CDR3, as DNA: TGTGCCAGCAGCCGCGAACTTATGCGGGTTTACAATGAGCAGTTCTTC. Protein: CASSRELMRVYNEQFF. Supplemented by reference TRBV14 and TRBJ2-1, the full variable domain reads EAGVTQFPSHSVIEKGQTVTLRCDPISGHDNLYWYRRVMGKEIKFLLHFVKESKQDESGMPNNRFLAERTGGTYSTLKVQPAELEDSGVYFCASSRELMRVYNEQFFGPGTRLTVL.